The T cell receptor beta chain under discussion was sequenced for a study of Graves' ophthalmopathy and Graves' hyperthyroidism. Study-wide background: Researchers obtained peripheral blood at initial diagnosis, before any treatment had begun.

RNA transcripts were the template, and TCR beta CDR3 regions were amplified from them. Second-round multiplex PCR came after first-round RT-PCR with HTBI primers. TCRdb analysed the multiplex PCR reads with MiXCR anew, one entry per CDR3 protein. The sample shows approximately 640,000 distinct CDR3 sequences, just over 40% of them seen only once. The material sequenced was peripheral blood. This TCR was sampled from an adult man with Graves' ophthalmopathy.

Here the CDR3 DNA reads TGTGCCAGCAGCTTGGGAGCAGCGGTCCAGGGATTCCAAGAGACCCAGTACTTC. It specifies CASSLGAAVQGFQETQYF. V and J are TRBV11-2 and TRBJ2-5; D assignment may be TRBD1 or TRBD2 (5 bases each). Germline CDR1 and CDR2: SGHAT and FQNNGV. The CDR3 has 18 residues. Between the trimmed V and J ends, which lost 3 bases and 1 base, there was a span of 21 bases.